These T cell receptor beta chains were read from a single sample in a study of patients and donors after allogeneic stem cell transplantation. TCRdb re-analysed the RT-PCR reads in MiXCR, keeping a single row per CDR3 protein. The table records roughly 40,000 distinct CDR3 sequences, more than 30% of them present only once. Sequencing was performed on blood, either unsorted or a sorted T cell fraction (not recorded which). Receptors were obtained from a human donor who was either an allogeneic HSCT recipient or a stem cell or donor lymphocyte infusion donor (not recorded which). It is not recorded whose cells these are; they may come from a transplant donor. The CDR3 runs from the conserved cysteine through the conserved F or W. Each record gives: J gene, V gene, CDR3 protein.

>TRBJ2-2|TRBV13
CASRPGLAGGRAGELFF
>TRBJ2-3|TRBV5-1
CASSGAGNTDTQYF
>TRBJ2-3|TRBV6-5
CASSHLTSGRAGTDTQYF
>TRBJ2-1|TRBV2
CASRENSGSNEQFF
>TRBJ1-2|TRBV10-3
CAADRGGYGYTF
>TRBJ2-3|TRBV7-2
CASSSPLAGVNTQYF
>TRBJ1-4|TRBV30
CAWSSRGARNGKLFF
>TRBJ2-1|TRBV20-1
CSARDFVGNEQFF
>TRBJ2-1|TRBV7-9
CASSFPGIASSEQFF
>TRBJ2-5|TRBV28
CASSSGDRYQETQYF
>TRBJ2-1|TRBV4-3
CASSQNYGSSYNEQFF
>TRBJ1-2|TRBV28
CASSFGGAVFLMDGYTF
>TRBJ2-1|TRBV20-1
CSARASGEPYNEQFF
>TRBJ1-2|TRBV20-1
CSAKTGTGYTF
>TRBJ1-1|TRBV7-3
CASSLTSNTEAFF
>TRBJ1-4|TRBV7-9
CASSDHQGLNEKLFF
>TRBJ2-1|TRBV4-1
CASSQYQGRSYNEQFF
>TRBJ2-2|TRBV20-1
CSAREVQNTGELFF
>TRBJ1-2|TRBV20-1
CSATQGVYGYTF
>TRBJ2-6|TRBV12-3/TRBV12-4
CASGESGANVLTF
>TRBJ2-7|TRBV12-3/TRBV12-4
CASSFGQSEQYF
>TRBJ2-4|TRBV29-1
CSVELPREGTRNIQYF
>TRBJ1-5|TRBV13
CASSLKASNQPQHF
>TRBJ1-1|TRBV4-2
CASSQEGRNTEAFF
>TRBJ1-5|TRBV7-2
CASSEDGARNQPQHF
>TRBJ1-2|TRBV28
CASSFPGGRQGGGYTF